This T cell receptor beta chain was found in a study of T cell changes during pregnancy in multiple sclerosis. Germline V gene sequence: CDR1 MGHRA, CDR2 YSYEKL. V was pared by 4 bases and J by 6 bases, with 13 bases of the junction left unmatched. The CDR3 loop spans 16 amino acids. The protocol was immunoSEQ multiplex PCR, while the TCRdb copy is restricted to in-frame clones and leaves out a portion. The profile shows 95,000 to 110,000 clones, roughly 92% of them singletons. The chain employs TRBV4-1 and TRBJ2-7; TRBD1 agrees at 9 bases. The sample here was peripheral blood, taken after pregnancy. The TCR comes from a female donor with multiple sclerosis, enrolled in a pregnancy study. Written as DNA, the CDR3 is TGCGCCAGCAGCCGAGCCGGGACAGGGAGAAAAATCGAGCAGTACTTC. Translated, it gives CASSRAGTGRKIEQYF.